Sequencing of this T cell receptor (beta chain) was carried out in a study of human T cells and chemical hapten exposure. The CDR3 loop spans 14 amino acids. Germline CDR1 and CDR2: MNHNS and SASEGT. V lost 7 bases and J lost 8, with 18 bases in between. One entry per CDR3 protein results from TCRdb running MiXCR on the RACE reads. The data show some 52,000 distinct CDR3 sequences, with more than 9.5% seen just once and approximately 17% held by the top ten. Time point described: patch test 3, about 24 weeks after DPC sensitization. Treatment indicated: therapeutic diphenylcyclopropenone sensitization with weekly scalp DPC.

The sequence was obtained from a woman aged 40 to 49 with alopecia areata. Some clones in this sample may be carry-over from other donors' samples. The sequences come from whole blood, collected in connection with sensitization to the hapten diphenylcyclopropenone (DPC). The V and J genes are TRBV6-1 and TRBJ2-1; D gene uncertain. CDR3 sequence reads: CASKGGHSNDEQFF. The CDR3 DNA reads TGTGCCAGCAAGGGTGGGCACAGCAACGATGAGCAGTTCTTC.